The present T cell receptor beta chain was sequenced within a study of T cell responses to AZD1222 COVID-19 vaccine. Findings and caveats of the study: Baseline seropositives among AZD1222 recipients totaled only six or seven. Spike-specific TCRs gained breadth and depth after people received two AZD1222 doses. The donor group comprised mostly white British people and more females; the analysis possibly underestimated clonal diversity.

Germline V lookup: CDR1 SGDLS, CDR2 YYNGEE. V gave up 0 bases and J gave up 2 bases; unmatched junction bases: 3. The CDR3 contains 15 residues. Data came from immunoSEQ multiplex PCR; TCRdb stores just in-frame clones and leaves some out. This table holds more than 90,000 clones, around 83% found once. A word on this clone: Its antigen is undetermined.

The genes are TRBV9 and TRBJ2-7; TRBD1 agrees at 9 bases. The input for sequencing was peripheral blood, taken 28 days after the second AZD1222 dose. This receptor was obtained from an adult who received the AZD1222 COVID-19 vaccine. The CDR3 region has the DNA TGTGCCAGCAGCGTAGAGGGGACAGGGCCCTACGAGCAGTACTTC. Protein sequence: CASSVEGTGPYEQYF. Full variable domain (outside the CDR3, taken from reference TRBV9 and TRBJ2-7): DSGVTQTPKHLITATGQRVTLRCSPRSGDLSVYWYQQSLDQGLQFLIQYYNGEERAKGNILERFSAQQFPDLHSELNLSSLELGDSALYFCASSVEGTGPYEQYFGPGTRLTVT.